This T cell receptor beta chain was retrieved from a study of blood T cell repertoires in COVID-19. Study-wide context: Whether acute or convalescent, the COVID-19 samples came from the United States, Italy and Spain.

Germline-derived CDR1 and CDR2 are SGHKS and YYEKEE (reference sequence). The CDR3 extends over 15 amino acids. Trimming took off 2 bases at V and 3 bases at J, with 12 bases between the two ends. Here immunoSEQ multiplex PCR was the method, and the copy in TCRdb shows in-frame clones only, minus some. The sample consists of over 95,000 clones, roughly 88% of them appearing once. The clonotype originates from a woman in her 70s who had recovered from COVID-19. Material for sequencing was peripheral blood. The chain recombines TRBV5-5 with TRBJ2-1; possible D gene TRBD1, 6 bases. The CDR3 spells CASSFTGIGYNEQFF. The CDR3 DNA sequence: TGTGCCAGCAGCTTTACAGGGATCGGCTACAATGAGCAGTTCTTC.